The 7 T cell receptor beta chains presented below share a single source sample, sequenced in a study of T cell repertoires in cytomegalovirus infection. No cognate antigen is known for these TCRs. TCRdb called the reads again in MiXCR, with one record for every CDR3 protein. The data contain some 920,000 distinct CDR3 sequences, roughly 31% of them singletons. The specimen was cultured CD8+ T cells from PBMCs, collected from culture after CMV antigen stimulation. These receptors were obtained from a human donor in good health (CMV status not recorded). Some clones in this sample may be carry-over from other donors' samples.

In this sample, this clonotype turned up a few times. V usage is TRBV6-5 and J usage is TRBJ1-2; D remains unclear. The CDR3 is 14 residues long. From germline, CDR1 is MNHEY and CDR2 SVGAGI. V was clipped by 2 bases and J by 2 bases, with 9 bases between them. CDR3 residues: CASSYGSLNYGYTF. Written as DNA, the CDR3 is TGTGCCAGCAGTTACGGGAGTTTAAACTATGGCTACACCTTC.

This clonotype has just one count. V gene TRBV4-1 combines with J gene TRBJ1-5; the match to TRBD1 covers 8 bases. Losses at the gene ends were 1 base for V and 1 base for J; bases not matched to a gene: 9. There are 18 residues in the CDR3. Germline loops: CDR1 MGHRA, CDR2 YSYEKL. The CDR3 loop is CASSQGTGGAESNQPQHF. CDR3 sequence (DNA): TGCGCCAGCAGCCAAGGTACAGGGGGGGCTGAAAGCAATCAGCCCCAGCATTTT.

The chain employs TRBV6-5 and TRBJ1-1, with TRBD1 identical over 7 bases. V dropped 6 bases and J dropped 7; count of bases not matched to a gene: 8. The germline V gene encodes CDR1 MNHEY and CDR2 SVGAGI. The CDR3 has 13 amino acids. The CDR3 protein is CASSFDRVVEAFF. The DNA of the CDR3 is TGTGCCAGCAGCTTCGACAGGGTTGTTGAAGCTTTCTTT.

This clonotype was seen only a few times. The chain recombines TRBV20-1 with TRBJ1-1; 7 nucleotides match TRBD1. Germline V gene sequence: CDR1 DFQATT, CDR2 SNEGSKA (reference sequence). The CDR3 has 14 residues. V was clipped by 0 bases and J by 4 bases; unmatched bases: 5. The CDR3 nucleotides read TGCAGTGCTAGAGATAGGGCAGGGGGCACTGAAGCTTTCTTT. Protein sequence: CSARDRAGGTEAFF.

The rearrangement joins TRBV4-1 to TRBJ1-1; D is undetermined. Germline V CDR1 and CDR2: MGHRA, YSYEKL. CDR3 length: 14 amino acids. Trimming cost V 2 bases and J 0 bases, with 7 bases left between them. The chain's CDR3 is CASSQTVMNTEAFF. Here the CDR3 DNA reads TGCGCCAGCAGCCAAACTGTCATGAACACTGAAGCTTTCTTT.

This clonotype has more than one count but fewer than ten. The chain combines TRBV27 with TRBJ2-5; D gene ambiguous. Per the germline V gene, CDR1 is MNHEY and CDR2 is SMNVEV (reference sequence). The CDR3 sequence is 12 residues long. The germline V and J ends were trimmed by 10 bases and 5 bases, with 14 bases remaining between them. The CDR3 protein is CATGVFRETQYF. The CDR3 nucleotides read TGTGCCACTGGGGTATTCAGGGAGACCCAGTACTTC.

The chain recombines TRBV27 with TRBJ2-2; D gene unclear. Germline CDR1 and CDR2: MNHEY and SMNVEV (reference sequence). This CDR3 comprises 14 residues. V lost 3 bases, J lost 4 bases, and 9 bases lay in between. The CDR3 region is CASSFLESTGELFF. CDR3 DNA sequence: TGTGCCAGCAGTTTCCTGGAATCCACCGGGGAGCTGTTTTTT.